One sample yielded the 10 T cell receptor beta chains listed below, sequenced in a study of cytomegalovirus exposure and HLA in healthy donors. It was with 60 Vbeta and 13 Jbeta primers that the PCR ran. Measured with immunoSEQ multiplex PCR; TCRdb has only the in-frame clones, and not every one. This sample carries around 72,000 clones, roughly 72% of them seen once, and the ten largest clones take approximately 6.3%. The source material was PBMCs. The source of these receptors is a man aged 50 or older in good health and CMV-seronegative.

The CDR3 loop reads CASSSGRTSGRETQYF. CDR3 sequence (DNA): TGTGCCAGCAGCTCGGGCCGGACTAGCGGGAGGGAGACCCAGTACTTC. This chain joins TRBV5-4 and TRBJ2-5, with 14 bases aligning to TRBD2. The CDR3 sequence is 16 residues long. The V segment lost 3 bases and the J segment 5 bases; nucleotides outside the gene matches: 6. CDR1 and CDR2 (germline): SGHNT, YYREEE (reference sequence).

This clone was seen only once. Here the CDR3 reads CASSYGTVLHF. DNA for the CDR3: TGTGCCAGCAGCTACGGGACAGTCCTCCACTTT. This chain connects TRBV7-2 to TRBJ1-6; 7 nucleotides match TRBD1. The CDR3 runs 11 residues. Trimming at V came to 4 bases and at J to 15 bases, leaving 3 bases not matched to a gene. Germline V gives CDR1 SGHTA, CDR2 FQGNSA.

This clone was observed once. V and J are TRBV6-5 and TRBJ2-4; TRBD1 matches 8 bases. With V trimmed by 7 bases and J by 6 bases, 8 bases remained unmatched. Germline lookup yields CDR1 MNHEY and CDR2 SVGAGI. The CDR3 has 14 amino acids. CDR3 sequence: CASNRQGAVNIQYF. Written as DNA, the CDR3 is TGTGCCAGCAATCGCCAGGGGGCGGTAAACATTCAGTACTTC.

The chain couples TRBV5-4 to TRBJ1-5; TRBD1 matches at 11 bases. The CDR3 totals 16 residues. J gave up 6 bases and V 0 bases, and 5 bases lay outside the gene matches. Germline lookup yields CDR1 SGHNT and CDR2 YYREEE (reference sequence). Here the CDR3 reads CASSLGGQGAGQPQHF. The CDR3 bases are TGTGCCAGCAGCTTGGGAGGACAGGGGGCGGGTCAGCCCCAGCATTTT.

V is TRBV27 and J is TRBJ2-7, with TRBD1 as a possible D gene (6 bases). The CDR3 is 14 amino acids. The germline V gene encodes CDR1 MNHEY and CDR2 SMNVEV (reference sequence). The V and J ends lost 4 bases and 2 bases respectively, with 12 bases between them. The CDR3 protein is CASSSRDIPYEQYF. The CDR3 DNA sequence: TGTGCCAGCAGTTCCCGGGACATTCCCTACGAGCAGTACTTC.

This chain joins TRBV18 and TRBJ1-3; 7 bases match TRBD1. The V gene's germline CDR1 is KGHSH and CDR2 LQKENI. Trimming removed 3 bases from V and 0 bases from J; junction bases left unmatched: 5. The CDR3 spans 16 residues. The CDR3, as DNA: TGTGCCAGCTCACCTTCACAGGGGACCTCTGGAAACACCATATATTTT. Translated, it gives CASSPSQGTSGNTIYF. Supplemented by reference TRBV18 and TRBJ1-3, the full variable domain reads NAGVMQNPRHLVRRRGQEARLRCSPMKGHSHVYWYRQLPEEGLKFMVYLQKENIIDESGMPKERFSAEFPKEGPSILRIQQVVRGDSAAYFCASSPSQGTSGNTIYFGEGSWLTVV.

This clone was seen a few times. The rearrangement joins TRBV5-1 to TRBJ2-7; weak D call: TRBD1 (7 bases). The germline gives CDR1 SGHRS, CDR2 YFSETQ. The V gene lost 4 bases and the J gene lost 2 bases, with 25 bases spanning the gap. CDR3 length: 18 amino acids. CDR3 residues: CASSSAGQITSGPYEQYF. Here the CDR3 DNA reads TGCGCCAGCAGCAGCGCGGGACAGATTACCTCGGGCCCCTACGAGCAGTACTTC.

This clone was counted a few times. Other nucleotide sequences in the sample specify the same CDR3. The chain has TRBV9 and TRBJ1-2; maybe TRBD1 (5 bases). V gave up 2 bases and J gave up 0 bases, with 8 bases separating them. This CDR3 has 14 residues. Germline assignment: CDR1 SGDLS and CDR2 YYNGEE. CDR3 region: CASSVQGPNYGYTF. The CDR3, as DNA: TGTGCCAGCAGCGTCCAGGGCCCTAACTATGGCTACACCTTC.

The chain recombines TRBV5-1 with TRBJ1-1, with TRBD1 matching 7 bases. J gave up 4 bases and V 4 bases, and 13 bases lay outside the gene matches. Germline lookup yields CDR1 SGHRS and CDR2 YFSETQ. The CDR3 loop spans 16 amino acids. The CDR3 reads CASSLSTGTDVTEAFF. DNA for the CDR3: TGCGCCAGCAGCCTATCTACCGGGACAGACGTCACTGAAGCTTTCTTT.

The rearrangement uses TRBV19 and TRBJ1-1; 12 bases line up with TRBD1. Germline loops: CDR1 LNHDA, CDR2 SQIVND (reference sequence). Unmatched junction bases numbered 0, after V lost 4 bases and J lost 0 bases. The CDR3 extends over 15 amino acids. This CDR3 is CASSRDRGLNTEAFF. As DNA, the CDR3 is TGTGCCAGTAGTAGGGACAGGGGGCTGAACACTGAAGCTTTCTTT.